This T cell receptor beta chain originates from a study of blood T cells in healthy people across ages. Study-wide points: While age rose, TCR beta diversity per million T cells dropped in a roughly linear way.

A note on this clonotype: The antigen is not known.

There are 14 residues in the CDR3. Germline-derived CDR1 and CDR2 are LGHNT and FRNRAP. The J segment lost 10 bases and the V segment lost 1 base, leaving 6 bases of the junction unmatched. Through a sample-barcoded 5' primer and a J-beta primer mix, a second PCR was run for 7 to 11 cycles. Using its own MiXCR run on the 5' RACE reads, TCRdb lists one record per CDR3 protein. The sample carries hundreds of thousands of distinct CDR3 sequences, approximately 31% recorded once. V usage is TRBV12-5 and J usage is TRBJ2-1; TRBD2 matches at 8 bases. Sequencing was carried out using blood. The origin of this receptor is an elderly woman in good health. CDR3 region: CASGLDLTSDEQFF. As DNA, the CDR3 is TGTGCTAGTGGTTTGGACTTGACTAGCGACGAGCAGTTCTTC.